The next 8 T cell receptor beta chains were all read from a single sample in a study of T cells in Graves' hyperthyroidism and ophthalmopathy. Amplification of TCR beta CDR3 regions was performed using RNA transcripts as template. First-round RT-PCR of the TCR CDR3 relied on the HTBI primer set. TCRdb re-called the multiplex PCR reads through MiXCR, storing one row per CDR3 protein. Here the sample spans fewer than 600,000 distinct CDR3 sequences, around 15% being singletons. The sequenced material came from blood. The receptors shown here come from a woman aged 40 to 50 with Graves' hyperthyroidism.

The sample holds many counts of this clonotype. The V call is TRBV7-3, the J call TRBJ2-1; a possible D gene is TRBD2 (6 bases). Looked up from germline, CDR1 is SGHTA and CDR2 is FQGTGA. The CDR3 contains 15 residues. V lost 5 bases to trimming and J lost 10 bases, with 21 bases between them. This CDR3 is CASSLSLGGPGEQFF. The CDR3 DNA sequence: TGTGCCAGCAGCCTATCCCTCGGGGGACCAGGGGAGCAGTTCTTC.

This clonotype was observed at least ten times. The gene calls are TRBV2 and TRBJ1-1, with TRBD1 as a possible D gene (5 bases). Deletions cut 7 bases from V and 0 bases from J, with 12 bases between. The germline V gene has CDR1 SNHLY and CDR2 FYNNEI. This CDR3 has 14 amino acids. CDR3 protein: CASNEAGLNTEAFF. DNA for the CDR3: TGTGCCAGCAATGAGGCGGGGCTGAACACTGAAGCTTTCTTT.

This clonotype was seen just once. The chain employs TRBV6-2 or TRBV6-3 and TRBJ2-5; 8 bases fit TRBD1. This CDR3 contains 14 residues. With 6 bases clipped from V and 4 bases from J, the junction kept 7 bases outside the gene matches. Per the germline V gene, CDR1 is MNHEY and CDR2 is SVGEGT. The CDR3 loop reads CASRSSGGAETQYF. The CDR3 DNA is TGTGCCAGCAGATCTTCAGGGGGCGCAGAGACCCAGTACTTC.

This clonotype has a count of ten or more. The chain uses TRBV2 and TRBJ2-3, with D possibly matching TRBD2 (6 bases). The CDR3 extends over 16 amino acids. The V gene lost 6 bases and the J gene lost 0 bases, with 16 bases spanning the gap. Germline CDR1 is SNHLY and CDR2 is FYNNEI. The CDR3 here is CASRRDPRGSTDTQYF. In DNA form, the CDR3 reads TGTGCCAGCAGGCGGGACCCGAGAGGGAGCACAGATACGCAGTATTTT.

This clonotype was observed many times. This chain joins TRBV27 and TRBJ2-1, with a possible D match to TRBD2 (6 bases). The V gene lost 3 bases and the J gene lost 0 bases, with 12 bases spanning the gap. CDR1 and CDR2 from the germline V gene are MNHEY and SMNVEV (reference sequence). This CDR3 comprises 16 residues. The CDR3 region has the DNA TGTGCCAGCAGTTTGAATGGGCGGGGCTCCTACAATGAGCAGTTCTTC. Translated, it gives CASSLNGRGSYNEQFF.

The chain links TRBV6-5 to TRBJ1-1, with D perhaps matching TRBD1 (5 bases). In germline, CDR1 is MNHEY, CDR2 SVGAGI. This CDR3 is built from 15 residues. V lost 0 bases, J lost 0 bases, and 8 bases lay in between. The CDR3 reads CASSYSPGVNTEAFF. The DNA of the CDR3 is TGTGCCAGCAGTTACTCTCCGGGGGTGAACACTGAAGCTTTCTTT.

Many counts were recorded for this clonotype. The chain joins TRBV12-3 or TRBV12-4 to TRBJ2-3; D unresolved. CDR3 size: 12 residues. Trimming took 6 bases from V and 2 from J, leaving 6 bases between them. CDR3 bases: TGTGCCAGCAGCTTAATCACAGATACGCAGTATTTT. This encodes CASSLITDTQYF.

This clonotype was counted ten times or more. The chain joins TRBV10-3 to TRBJ1-6; TRBD1 might be the D (5 bases). Trimming took off 2 bases at V and 0 bases at J, with 11 bases between the two ends. This CDR3 is built from 17 residues. The germline CDR1 and CDR2 sequences are ENHRY and SYGVKD. The CDR3 protein is CAISEDSLSSYNSPLHF. CDR3 in DNA: TGTGCCATCAGTGAGGACAGCTTGAGCTCCTATAATTCACCCCTCCACTTT.